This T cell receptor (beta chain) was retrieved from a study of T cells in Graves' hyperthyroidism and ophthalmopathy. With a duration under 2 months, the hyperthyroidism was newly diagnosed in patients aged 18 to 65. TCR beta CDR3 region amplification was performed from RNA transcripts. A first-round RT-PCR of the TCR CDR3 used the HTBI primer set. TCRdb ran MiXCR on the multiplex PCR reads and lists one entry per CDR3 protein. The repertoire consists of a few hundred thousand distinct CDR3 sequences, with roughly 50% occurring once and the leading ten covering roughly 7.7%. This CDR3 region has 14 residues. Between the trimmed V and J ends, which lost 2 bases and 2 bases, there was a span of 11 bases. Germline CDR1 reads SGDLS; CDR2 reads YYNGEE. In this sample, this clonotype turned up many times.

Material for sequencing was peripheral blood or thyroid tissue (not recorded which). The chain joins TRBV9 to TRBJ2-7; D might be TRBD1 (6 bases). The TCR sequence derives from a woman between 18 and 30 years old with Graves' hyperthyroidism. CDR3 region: CASSVGDNPYEQYF. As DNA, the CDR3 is TGTGCCAGCAGCGTGGGGGACAACCCCTACGAGCAGTACTTC.